This T cell receptor beta chain emerged from a study of CD8 T cells in Susac syndrome. Overall study: Each patient with Susac syndrome, at the time of blood draw, was therapy-naive, on corticosteroids, or on intravenous immunoglobulin alone.

The RNA input was roughly 0.45 to 1 ug, and it was reverse transcribed with random hexamers. An immunoSEQ multiplex PCR generated amplified TCR beta CDR3 products spanning 54 Vbeta and 13 Jbeta. MiXCR, run by TCRdb on the immunoSEQ multiplex PCR reads, gives a single entry per CDR3 protein. The sample comprises about 190,000 distinct CDR3 sequences, approximately 96% of which are singletons, and more than 0.08% rests with the top ten. This CDR3 comprises 13 residues. Trimming shortened V by 2 bases and J by 3 bases, and 8 bases separated the two germline ends. Looked up from germline, CDR1 is SGHRS and CDR2 is YFSETQ. The CD8+ and CD4+ T cells were isolated magnetically using a negative isolation approach, whereas the TEMRA cells were enriched by FACS. Findings and limits, study-wide: CD4+ repertoires of Susac syndrome patients lacked detectable clonal expansion.

As for this clonotype: Its target is unknown.

J is TRBJ1-2 and V is TRBV5-1; D perhaps matches TRBD1 (5 bases). The receptor was derived from a human donor with Susac syndrome. The sequenced material came from CD4+ T cells from PBMCs. The CDR3 reads CASSFTTDYGYTF. CDR3 nucleotide sequence: TGCGCCAGCAGCTTCACGACAGACTATGGCTACACCTTC.